Listed here are 9 T cell receptor beta chains from one sample, sequenced in a study of chemoradiotherapy in HPV16-positive cancers. Assay: immunoSEQ multiplex PCR; the TCRdb copy retains only in-frame clones and omits some. The sample lists about 15,000 clones; over 85% were seen once. Sample: tumor tissue, taken from a patient who underwent chemoradiotherapy. These receptor sequences come from a human donor with HPV-associated anogenital cancer.

The CDR3 coding sequence is TGTGCCAGCAGCTTCCAGGGGGCTTTGGTGGAGACCCAGTACTTC. The encoded protein is CASSFQGALVETQYF. J is TRBJ2-5 and V is TRBV7-2; 8 nucleotides match TRBD1. There are 15 residues in the CDR3. V was clipped by 3 bases and J by 5 bases; unmatched bases: 8. CDR1 is SGHTA and CDR2 is FQGNSA in the germline V gene.

This rearrangement joins TRBV9 to TRBJ1-1; TRBD1 matches at 8 bases. CDR3 length: 14 amino acids. Germline lookup yields CDR1 SGDLS and CDR2 YYNGEE. The ends lost 2 bases at V and 4 bases at J; junction bases unmatched: 4. The CDR3 DNA follows: TGTGCCAGCAGCGTCGGACAGGGTTCCACTGAAGCTTTCTTT. The encoded protein is CASSVGQGSTEAFF.

This chain uses TRBV7-6 with TRBJ2-3, with 7 nucleotides matching TRBD2. V dropped 5 bases and J dropped 1; count of bases not matched to a gene: 6. CDR3 length: 15 amino acids. Germline loops: CDR1 SGHVS, CDR2 FNYEAQ. CDR3: CASSRREWGTDTQYF. The CDR3 region has the DNA TGTGCCAGCAGCCGGCGGGAGTGGGGCACAGATACGCAGTATTTT.

The J gene is TRBJ2-5, the V gene TRBV5-4; D is ambiguous. Germline CDR1 SGHNT, CDR2 YYREEE (reference sequence). The CDR3 contains 14 residues. V lost 3 bases, J lost 2 bases, and 11 bases lay in between. The CDR3 spells CASSYRSTQETQYF. The CDR3 nucleotides read TGTGCCAGCAGCTATAGGAGCACTCAAGAGACCCAGTACTTC.

The rearrangement uses TRBV2 and TRBJ2-3; no clear D. Germline V gene data show CDR1 as SNHLY and CDR2 as FYNNEI. The CDR3 spans 13 residues. The V end was cut by 1 base, the J end by 4 bases, with 6 bases between. The CDR3 region has the DNA TGTGCCAGCAGTGAAGAGGTCTCAGATACGCAGTATTTT. Protein: CASSEEVSDTQYF.

The chain combines TRBV5-1 with TRBJ2-7; 7 bases are shared with TRBD2. Germline CDR1 SGHRS, CDR2 YFSETQ. V was pared by 4 bases and J by 3 bases, with 13 bases of the junction left unmatched. The CDR3 has 16 amino acids. CDR3 sequence (DNA): TGCGCCAGCAGCATACTAGCGTGGGAGGAGGGCTACGAGCAGTACTTC. Residues: CASSILAWEEGYEQYF.

The chain employs TRBV7-2 and TRBJ2-3; TRBD2 might be the D (6 bases). Germline V gives CDR1 SGHTA, CDR2 FQGNSA. The CDR3 length is 13 residues. V was clipped by 1 base and J by 6 bases, with 8 bases between them. CDR3 loop: CASSLGGTDTQYF. CDR3 sequence (DNA): TGTGCCAGCAGCTTAGGGGGGACTGATACGCAGTATTTT. The whole variable domain, remainder taken from reference TRBV7-2 and TRBJ2-3, is GAGVSQSPSNKVTEKGKDVELRCDPISGHTALYWYRQSLGQGLEFLIYFQGNSAPDKSGLPSDRFSAERTGGSVSTLTIQRTQQEDSAVYLCASSLGGTDTQYFGPGTRLTVL.

The chain carries TRBV18 and TRBJ2-7; no firm D call. The V end lost 3 bases, the J end lost 6 bases, and 6 bases lay between the germline ends. The germline gives CDR1 KGHSH, CDR2 LQKENI. This CDR3 is 11 amino acids long. CDR3 coding DNA: TGTGCCAGCTCACCGTTCTCCGAGCAGTACTTC. It translates to CASSPFSEQYF.

The V gene is TRBV5-1, the J gene TRBJ2-1, with TRBD2 matching over 8 bases. The germline V gene has CDR1 SGHRS and CDR2 YFSETQ. CDR3 length: 15 amino acids. J lost 8 bases, V lost 2 bases, and 9 bases had no gene match. CDR3 DNA sequence: TGCGCCAGCAGCTTCGGGAGCGGGAGCGGAGATGAGCAGTTCTTC. It is translated as CASSFGSGSGDEQFF.